These 16 T cell receptor beta chains were sequenced from one sample in a study of CD8+ T cells in alopecia areata. It was cDNA, reverse transcribed from extracted RNA, that served as the sequencing template. Only in-frame clones appear in the TCRdb table, and some are missing; sequencing was by immunoSEQ multiplex PCR. The sample gives 100,000 to 120,000 clones, approximately 59% of which show up once; around 20% is in the top ten. Sequencing used CD8+ T cells sorted from blood. Every receptor here comes from a human donor in good health.

The genes are TRBV5-1 and TRBJ2-5; 12 bases fit TRBD1. V dropped 3 bases and J dropped 3; count of bases not matched to a gene: 12. Germline V CDR1 and CDR2: SGHRS, YFSETQ. The CDR3 is 18 residues long. The DNA of the CDR3 is TGCGCCAGCAGCTCCTCCGGGACAGGGGGCTCTCGAGAAGAGACCCAGTACTTC. Amino acids: CASSSSGTGGSREETQYF.

The chain uses TRBV19 and TRBJ2-1; maybe TRBD2 (5 bases). The CDR3 length is 13 residues. Germline V gene sequence: CDR1 LNHDA, CDR2 SQIVND (reference sequence). V lost 6 bases, J lost 5 bases, and 11 bases lay in between. The DNA of the CDR3 is TGTGCCAGTAGAACGGGGATCCACAATGAGCAGTTCTTC. Translated: CASRTGIHNEQFF.

The V and J genes are TRBV5-6 and TRBJ2-3, with a possible D match to TRBD1 (5 bases). V was clipped by 4 bases and J by 1 base, with 13 bases between them. Germline values: CDR1 SGHDT, CDR2 YYEEEE. This CDR3 comprises 15 residues. The CDR3: CASSGSGKGTDTQYF. DNA for the CDR3: TGTGCCAGCAGCGGGTCAGGGAAGGGCACAGATACGCAGTATTTT.

The chain joins TRBV7-6 to TRBJ1-2, with a weak D call TRBD1 (6 bases). This CDR3 is built from 16 residues. With 5 bases removed from V and 3 bases from J, the gap between germline ends came to 19 bases. CDR1 SGHVS and CDR2 FNYEAQ come from the germline V gene. CDR3 coding DNA: TGTGCCAGCAGCCCTCAGCATGCAGGGGATGACTATGGCTACACCTTC. It encodes CASSPQHAGDDYGYTF.

The gene calls are TRBV13 and TRBJ2-7, with D perhaps being TRBD1 or TRBD2 (5 bases each). The germline CDR1 and CDR2 sequences are PRHDT and FYEKMQ (reference sequence). V lost 2 bases and J 3 bases, leaving 8 bases between the germline ends. The length of the CDR3 is 13 residues. The DNA for the CDR3 is TGTGCCAGCAGCTTACGGGGCTACTACGAGCAGTACTTC. It specifies CASSLRGYYEQYF.

This clone was seen once. The chain couples TRBV15 to TRBJ2-5; 9 nucleotides line up with TRBD1. This CDR3 region has 14 residues. Germline CDR1 reads LNHNV; CDR2 reads YYDKDF (reference sequence). V gave up 3 bases and J gave up 4 bases; unmatched junction bases: 3. CDR3 in DNA: TGTGCCACCAGCAGGACAGGGGGGCGAGAGACCCAGTACTTC. It is translated as CATSRTGGRETQYF.

This rearrangement joins TRBV15 to TRBJ2-2, with a tentative D call TRBD1 (6 bases). Trimming pared 2 bases from V and 4 bases from J, leaving 17 bases between. The CDR3 loop spans 17 amino acids. Germline assignment: CDR1 LNHNV and CDR2 YYDKDF (reference sequence). CDR3 residues: CATSRFSGGHGTGELFF. As DNA, the CDR3 is TGTGCCACCAGCAGATTTTCTGGGGGCCATGGCACCGGGGAGCTGTTTTTT.

The chain carries TRBV7-9 and TRBJ1-6; 7 nucleotides align to TRBD1. CDR1 SEHNR and CDR2 FQNEAQ come from the germline V gene (reference sequence). V was pared by 3 bases and J by 3 bases, with 5 bases of the junction left unmatched. The CDR3 length is 16 residues. The chain's CDR3 is CASSFGGQFYNSPLHF. CDR3 DNA sequence: TGTGCCAGCAGCTTTGGGGGACAGTTCTATAATTCACCCCTCCACTTT. The variable domain in full, completed from reference TRBV7-9 and TRBJ1-6, reads DTGVSQNPRHKITKRGQNVTFRCDPISEHNRLYWYRQTLGQGPEFLTYFQNEAQLEKSRLLSDRFSAERPKGSFSTLEIQRTEQGDSAMYLCASSFGGQFYNSPLHFGNGTRLTVT.

This chain uses TRBV7-9 with TRBJ2-5; the D call may be TRBD1 or TRBD2 (5 bases each). The CDR3 covers 16 residues. V gave up 4 bases and J gave up 3 bases, with 18 bases separating them. Germline assignment: CDR1 SEHNR and CDR2 FQNEAQ (reference sequence). The CDR3 sequence is CASSSNEGTKKETQYF. CDR3 sequence (DNA): TGTGCCAGCAGCTCTAACGAGGGGACGAAAAAAGAGACCCAGTACTTC.

This clone was observed a handful of times. The chain employs TRBV14 and TRBJ2-1; weak D call: TRBD2 (5 bases). CDR3 length: 13 residues. V was shortened by 1 base and J by 8 bases, with 9 bases between the two germline ends. The germline V gene has CDR1 SGHDN and CDR2 FVKESK. CDR3 sequence reads: CASSQVASYEQFF. The CDR3 nucleotides read TGTGCCAGCAGCCAAGTGGCTAGCTATGAGCAGTTCTTC.

The chain employs TRBV6-5 and TRBJ2-7, with 8 bases identical to TRBD1. Germline CDR1 reads MNHEY; CDR2 reads SVGAGI. Trimming removed 4 bases from V and 4 bases from J; junction bases left unmatched: 3. The length of the CDR3 is 13 residues. For the CDR3, the DNA is TGTGCCAGCAGTTTGGGGACAGGATACGAGCAGTACTTC. It encodes CASSLGTGYEQYF.

The genes are TRBV2 and TRBJ2-7; possibly TRBD1 for D (6 bases). Germline CDR1 reads SNHLY; CDR2 reads FYNNEI. The CDR3 extends over 14 amino acids. V lost 5 bases and J 2 bases, leaving 13 bases between the germline ends. CDR3 in amino acids: CASSLRDTPYEQYF. CDR3 DNA sequence: TGTGCCAGCAGTCTCCGGGACACCCCCTACGAGCAGTACTTC. The full variable domain, its missing parts supplied by reference TRBV2 and TRBJ2-7, is EPEVTQTPSHQVTQMGQEVILRCVPISNHLYFYWYRQILGQKVEFLVSFYNNEISEKSEIFDDQFSVERPDGSNFTLKIRSTKLEDSAMYFCASSLRDTPYEQYFGPGTRLTVT.

The genes are TRBV2 and TRBJ2-1; D ambiguous. This CDR3 region has 13 residues. Germline V gives CDR1 SNHLY, CDR2 FYNNEI. The germline V and J ends were trimmed by 4 bases and 5 bases, with 9 bases remaining between them. The CDR3 DNA sequence: TGTGCCAGCAGTGTCGGCTGGAACAATGAGCAGTTCTTC. It is translated as CASSVGWNNEQFF.

The V and J genes are TRBV4-1 and TRBJ2-5, with D uncertain. The CDR3 is 15 residues long. V lost 0 bases and J lost 1, with 9 bases in between. CDR1 is MGHRA, CDR2 YSYEKL, per germline. The CDR3 DNA follows: TGCGCCAGCAGCCAAGAACGGACGGCCCAAGAGACCCAGTACTTC. Protein product: CASSQERTAQETQYF.

The V gene is TRBV19, the J gene TRBJ2-3; no firm D call. The germline V and J ends were trimmed by 1 base and 0 bases, with 8 bases remaining between them. This CDR3 has 15 amino acids. The V gene's germline CDR1 is LNHDA and CDR2 SQIVND (reference sequence). The CDR3 reads CASSIVAASTDTQYF. DNA for the CDR3: TGTGCCAGTAGTATAGTGGCTGCTAGCACAGATACGCAGTATTTT. Based on the CDR3 plus reference TRBV19 and TRBJ2-3, the full variable domain is DGGITQSPKYLFRKEGQNVTLSCEQNLNHDAMYWYRQDPGQGLRLIYYSQIVNDFQKGDIAEGYSVSREKKESFPLTVTSAQKNPTAFYLCASSIVAASTDTQYFGPGTRLTVL.

V usage is TRBV5-6 and J usage is TRBJ2-7; D not resolved. The V end was cut by 2 bases, the J end by 2 bases, with 8 bases between. Germline CDR1 is SGHDT and CDR2 is YYEEEE. The CDR3 is 13 residues long. CDR3 loop: CASSLRVPYEQYF. The CDR3 bases are TGTGCCAGCAGCTTAAGGGTCCCCTACGAGCAGTACTTC.